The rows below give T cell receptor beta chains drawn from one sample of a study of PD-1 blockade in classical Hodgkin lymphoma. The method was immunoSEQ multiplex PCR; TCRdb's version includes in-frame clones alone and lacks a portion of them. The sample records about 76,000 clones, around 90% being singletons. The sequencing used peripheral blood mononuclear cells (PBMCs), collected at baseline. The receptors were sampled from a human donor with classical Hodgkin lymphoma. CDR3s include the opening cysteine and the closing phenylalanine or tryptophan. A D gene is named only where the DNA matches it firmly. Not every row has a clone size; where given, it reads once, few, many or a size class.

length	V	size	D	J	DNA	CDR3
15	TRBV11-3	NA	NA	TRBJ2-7	TGTGCCAGCAGCCCCCGTGGGACTTCAACCTACGAGCAGTACTTC	CASSPRGTSTYEQYF
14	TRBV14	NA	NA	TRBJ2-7	TGTGCCAGCAGCCACAGGGCCGTCTCTAGCGAGCAGTACTTC	CASSHRAVSSEQYF
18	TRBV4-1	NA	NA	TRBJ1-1	TGCGCCAGCAGCCAAGTATCCCCAGTGGGGGCGGATTACACTGAAGCTTTCTTT	CASSQVSPVGADYTEAFF
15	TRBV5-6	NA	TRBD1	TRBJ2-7	TGTGCCAGCAGCTTATTGACAGGGGGCTTGTACGAGCAGTACTTC	CASSLLTGGLYEQYF
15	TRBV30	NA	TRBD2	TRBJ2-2	TGTGCCTGGAGCAGACTAGCGGGAAGGGTCGGGGAGCTGTTTTTT	CAWSRLAGRVGELFF
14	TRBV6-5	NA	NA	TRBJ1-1	TGTGCCAGCAGTTTGGGACAACATAGGACTGAAGCTTTCTTT	CASSLGQHRTEAFF
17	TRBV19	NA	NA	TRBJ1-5	TGTGCCAGTAGTATATTTGGTCGGCGTCAAATCAATCAGCCCCAGCATTTT	CASSIFGRRQINQPQHF
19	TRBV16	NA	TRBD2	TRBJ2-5	TGTGCCAGCAGCCAATCGGTGGCTAGCGGGACTCTCCCCCAAGAGACCCAGTACTTC	CASSQSVASGTLPQETQYF
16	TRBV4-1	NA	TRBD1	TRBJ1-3	TGCGCCAGCAGCCGATATTCGACAGGGCCTGGAAACACCATATATTTT	CASSRYSTGPGNTIYF
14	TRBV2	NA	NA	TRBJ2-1	TGTGCCAGCGTGGGCGGAGCTTCCTACAATGAGCAGTTCTTC	CASVGGASYNEQFF
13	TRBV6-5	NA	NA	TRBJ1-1	TGTGCCAGCACCCTTGGGCGGAACACTGAAGCTTTCTTT	CASTLGRNTEAFF
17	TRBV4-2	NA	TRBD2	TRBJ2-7	TGTGCCAGCAGCTACGGGACTAGCGGGAGTTCCTCCTACGAGCAGTACTTC	CASSYGTSGSSSYEQYF
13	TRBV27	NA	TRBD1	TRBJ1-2	TGTGCCAGCAGACGGGACAGGGAGCTTGGCTACACCTTC	CASRRDRELGYTF
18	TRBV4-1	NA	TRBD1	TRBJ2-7	TGCGCCAGCAGCCAAGATCGTAGGCCGGGACAGGGAAGGGACGAGCAGTACTTC	CASSQDRRPGQGRDEQYF
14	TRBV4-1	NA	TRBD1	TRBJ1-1	TGCGCCAGCAGCCAAGATCAGGGGGGCACTGAAGCTTTCTTT	CASSQDQGGTEAFF
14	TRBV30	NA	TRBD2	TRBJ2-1	TGTGCCTGCCCAAGGACTAGCGGGGGCGGTGAGCAGTTCTTC	CACPRTSGGGEQFF
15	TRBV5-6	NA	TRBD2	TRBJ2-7	TGTGCCAGCAGCTTTTGGCTAGCGGGCTCCTACGAGCAGTACTTC	CASSFWLAGSYEQYF
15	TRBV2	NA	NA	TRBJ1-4	TGTGCCAGCAGTGAATGGGGGGGGGCTAATGAAAAACTGTTTTTT	CASSEWGGANEKLFF
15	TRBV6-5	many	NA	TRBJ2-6	TGTGCCAGCAGCATCAGTGTCTCCGGGGCCAACGTCCTGACTTTC	CASSISVSGANVLTF
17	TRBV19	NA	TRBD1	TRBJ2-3	TGTGCCAGTAGTATTCATGGACAGGGCACCCCCACAGATACGCAGTATTTT	CASSIHGQGTPTDTQYF
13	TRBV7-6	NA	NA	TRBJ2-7	TGTGCCAGCAGGGGGTGGGGGTCCTACGAGCAGTACTTC	CASRGWGSYEQYF
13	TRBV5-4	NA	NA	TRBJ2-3	TGTGCCAGCAGCTTGTTAGGGCCAGATACGCAGTATTTT	CASSLLGPDTQYF
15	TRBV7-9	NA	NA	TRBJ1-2	TGTGCCAGCAGCCGGTGGACAGACCCTAACTATGGCTACACCTTC	CASSRWTDPNYGYTF
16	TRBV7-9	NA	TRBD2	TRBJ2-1	TGTGCCAGCAGCCCCCGGACTAGCGGGATTCGTAATGAGCAGTTCTTC	CASSPRTSGIRNEQFF
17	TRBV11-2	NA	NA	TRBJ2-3	TGTGCCAGCAGCCCCACGGTCTCCAGCACTTTCGCAGATACGCAGTATTTT	CASSPTVSSTFADTQYF
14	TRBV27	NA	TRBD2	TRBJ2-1	TGTGCCAGCAGTAAACTAGCGGGAGGTTTTGAGCAGTTCTTC	CASSKLAGGFEQFF
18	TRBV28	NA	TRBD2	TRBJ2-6	TGTGCCAGCAGTTTGATCACTAGCGGGAGTCTGGGGGCCAACGTCCTGACTTTC	CASSLITSGSLGANVLTF
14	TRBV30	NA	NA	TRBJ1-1	TGTGCCTGGAAGGCGCGGCCGACGAACACTGAAGCTTTCTTT	CAWKARPTNTEAFF